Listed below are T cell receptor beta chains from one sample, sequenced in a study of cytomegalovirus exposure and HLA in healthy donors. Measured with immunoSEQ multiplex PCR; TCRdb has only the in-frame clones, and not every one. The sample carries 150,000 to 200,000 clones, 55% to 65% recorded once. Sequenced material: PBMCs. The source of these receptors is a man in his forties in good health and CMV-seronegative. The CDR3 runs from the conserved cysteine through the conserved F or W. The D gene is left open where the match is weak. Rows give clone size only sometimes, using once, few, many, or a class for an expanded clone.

TGTGCCATCAGTGAGTCAAGGGGAACCGGAAACACCATATATTTT | CAISESRGTGNTIYF | - | TRBJ1-3 | - | TRBV10-3
TGCGCCAGCAGCTTGGTGTCAGTGAACACTGAAGCTTTCTTT | CASSLVSVNTEAFF | - | TRBJ1-1 | - | TRBV5-1
TGTGCCAGCAGTGGTAGGACAGGAACTAATGAAAAACTGTTTTTT | CASSGRTGTNEKLFF | - | TRBJ1-4 | TRBD1 | TRBV2
TGTGCCAGCAGCGTAGACCTAGCGTTCACAGATACGCAGTATTTT | CASSVDLAFTDTQYF | few | TRBJ2-3 | - | TRBV9
TGCGCCAGCAGCGAAATCGGGGGGCAGGGAGAGACCCAGTACTTC | CASSEIGGQGETQYF | once | TRBJ2-5 | - | TRBV4-1
TGTGCCAGCAGTTTATTCAACCGAGGGGGCGCAAGGGAAAAACTGTTTTTT | CASSLFNRGGAREKLFF | - | TRBJ1-4 | TRBD1 | TRBV27
TGTGCCAGCAGCCCTTGGGCGGGGAACACTGAAGCTTTCTTT | CASSPWAGNTEAFF | - | TRBJ1-1 | - | TRBV6-1
TGTGCCTGGAGCGGGACAGCTACGAAGCAGTACTTC | CAWSGTATKQYF | - | TRBJ2-7 | TRBD1 | TRBV30
TGCGCCAGCAGCTTGGGTCCAGCGGAGACCTACGAGCAGTACTTC | CASSLGPAETYEQYF | - | TRBJ2-7 | - | TRBV5-1
TGTGCCAGCAGCCTGGGACTAGCGGGAGTGTACAATGAGCAGTTCTTC | CASSLGLAGVYNEQFF | few | TRBJ2-1 | TRBD2 | TRBV5-8
TGTGCCAGCTCAGACCAGCTCTTGGACGCGGGGGAAAAACTGTTTTTT | CASSDQLLDAGEKLFF | few | TRBJ1-4 | - | TRBV18
TGTGCCAGCAGTTTAGGGCAGGGTTCCACAGATACGCAGTATTTT | CASSLGQGSTDTQYF | - | TRBJ2-3 | - | TRBV28
TGTGCCAGCAGTGAGGGACAGGGCTATGGCTACACCTTC | CASSEGQGYGYTF | few | TRBJ1-2 | TRBD1 | TRBV6-1
TGTGCCAGCAGCTTAGGGCTTGGCTATGGCTACACCTTC | CASSLGLGYGYTF | - | TRBJ1-2 | - | TRBV11-2
TGTGCCAGCAGTTTATCAGGGGTGAACACTGAAGCTTTCTTT | CASSLSGVNTEAFF | - | TRBJ1-1 | - | TRBV27
TGCGCCAGCAGCGTGGGACAGAGGTCCTACAATGAGCAGTTCTTC | CASSVGQRSYNEQFF | once | TRBJ2-1 | TRBD1 | TRBV5-1
TGTGCCTGGAGTCCGTTTCTGAACACTGAAGCTTTCTTT | CAWSPFLNTEAFF | few | TRBJ1-1 | - | TRBV30
TGTGCCAGCAGCGGCGGGCTTAACTATGGCTACACCTTC | CASSGGLNYGYTF | - | TRBJ1-2 | - | TRBV6-1
TGTGCCAGCAGCCAAGACGGCCGGGACAAGAATGAAAAACTGTTTTTT | CASSQDGRDKNEKLFF | - | TRBJ1-4 | - | TRBV4-2
TGTGCCAGCAGCTTAAGCGGACTAGCGAGTAGCACAGATACGCAGTATTTT | CASSLSGLASSTDTQYF | - | TRBJ2-3 | TRBD2 | TRBV7-6
TGTGCCAGCAGCTTCCCAGGGAGAGGGGGTGTGGATGAGCAGTTCTTC | CASSFPGRGGVDEQFF | - | TRBJ2-1 | - | TRBV12-1
TGTGCCTGTGGCTTGAGGGCTGATACGCAGTATTTT | CACGLRADTQYF | - | TRBJ2-3 | - | TRBV6-1
TGCGCCAGCAGCTCCCGCTTTGACAGGGGAGTACCCTACGAGCAGTACTTC | CASSSRFDRGVPYEQYF | - | TRBJ2-7 | TRBD1 | TRBV5-1
TGTGCTAGTGGTTCCGGGGGTACAGAGACCCAGTACTTC | CASGSGGTETQYF | - | TRBJ2-5 | - | TRBV12-5
TGTGCCAGCAGCTCCGCGGACAGGGGGGTAAAGGAGCAGTACTTC | CASSSADRGVKEQYF | - | TRBJ2-7 | TRBD1 | TRBV13
TGTGCCAGCAGTTACCACGGGGCCTACGAGCAGTACTTC | CASSYHGAYEQYF | - | TRBJ2-7 | - | TRBV6-5